The rows below give T cell receptor beta chains drawn from one sample of a study of cytomegalovirus exposure and HLA in healthy donors. Using immunoSEQ multiplex PCR, the repertoire was profiled, and TCRdb retains in-frame clones only, with some absent. Here the sample spans fewer than 250,000 clones, about four fifths being singletons. What was sequenced was PBMCs. The receptors shown here come from a man aged 25 to 40 in good health and CMV-seropositive. Each CDR3 is given with its conserved first and last residue. D genes are given only for firm matches. Not all rows give a size; the values are once, few, many and, for expanded clones, a class.

j_gene: TRBJ1-5
v_gene: TRBV30
abundance: .
d_gene: .
CDR3aa: CAWSSPQEYSNQPQHF
CDR3nt: TGTGCCTGGAGTTCACCACAGGAGTATAGCAATCAGCCCCAGCATTTT

j_gene: TRBJ2-1
v_gene: TRBV4-3
abundance: .
d_gene: .
CDR3aa: CASSQDFAGNEQFF
CDR3nt: TGCGCCAGCAGCCAAGATTTCGCGGGAAATGAGCAGTTCTTC

j_gene: TRBJ1-1
v_gene: TRBV6-5
abundance: .
d_gene: .
CDR3aa: CASRPTGNTEAFF
CDR3nt: TGTGCCAGCAGACCTACAGGGAACACTGAAGCTTTCTTT

j_gene: TRBJ2-2
v_gene: TRBV27
abundance: .
d_gene: .
CDR3aa: CASSLRLGVGELFF
CDR3nt: TGTGCCAGCAGTTTAAGGTTAGGGGTCGGGGAGCTGTTTTTT

j_gene: TRBJ1-5
v_gene: TRBV19
abundance: .
d_gene: TRBD1
CDR3aa: CASSQDRLSNQPQHF
CDR3nt: TGTGCCAGTAGCCAGGACAGGCTCAGCAATCAGCCCCAGCATTTT

j_gene: TRBJ2-7
v_gene: TRBV7-2
abundance: .
d_gene: TRBD1
CDR3aa: CASSQYRGPTYEQYF
CDR3nt: TGTGCCAGCAGCCAGTACAGGGGGCCTACCTACGAGCAGTACTTC

j_gene: TRBJ1-3
v_gene: TRBV5-1
abundance: few
d_gene: .
CDR3aa: CASSEYSGTTSGNTIYF
CDR3nt: TGCGCCAGCAGCGAATACTCCGGGACAACCTCTGGAAACACCATATATTTT

j_gene: TRBJ1-1
v_gene: TRBV7-2
abundance: .
d_gene: .
CDR3aa: CASSLVYDRRLEGSEAFF
CDR3nt: TGTGCCAGCAGCTTAGTATACGATCGACGGCTAGAGGGCTCTGAAGCTTTCTTT

j_gene: TRBJ2-1
v_gene: TRBV6-5
abundance: once
d_gene: TRBD2
CDR3aa: CASSYKSGRVVNEQFF
CDR3nt: TGTGCCAGCAGTTATAAGAGCGGGAGGGTTGTCAATGAGCAGTTCTTC

j_gene: TRBJ2-7
v_gene: TRBV29-1
abundance: .
d_gene: .
CDR3aa: CSARGFRFEQYF
CDR3nt: TGCAGCGCTCGGGGGTTTAGGTTTGAGCAGTACTTC

j_gene: TRBJ1-4
v_gene: TRBV9
abundance: .
d_gene: TRBD1
CDR3aa: CASSAGTVGEKLFF
CDR3nt: TGTGCCAGCAGCGCTGGGACAGTGGGTGAAAAACTGTTTTTT

j_gene: TRBJ1-1
v_gene: TRBV7-9
abundance: .
d_gene: TRBD1
CDR3aa: CSSSPRGPEAFF
CDR3nt: TGTTCCAGCAGCCCCAGGGGGCCTGAAGCTTTCTTT

j_gene: TRBJ2-5
v_gene: TRBV30
abundance: .
d_gene: .
CDR3aa: CAWSRGTSPMSETQYF
CDR3nt: TGTGCCTGGAGTAGGGGTACCAGTCCCATGTCGGAGACCCAGTACTTC

j_gene: TRBJ1-2
v_gene: TRBV28
abundance: .
d_gene: TRBD1
CDR3aa: CASSLTGGAIRYTF
CDR3nt: TGTGCCAGCAGCCTAACAGGGGGCGCGATTCGCTACACCTTC

j_gene: TRBJ2-2
v_gene: TRBV7-2
abundance: .
d_gene: .
CDR3aa: CASSLVTENTGELFF
CDR3nt: TGTGCCAGCAGCTTAGTGACTGAAAACACCGGGGAGCTGTTTTTT

j_gene: TRBJ2-1
v_gene: TRBV29-1
abundance: .
d_gene: TRBD1
CDR3aa: CSVVDTGGRNEQFF
CDR3nt: TGCAGCGTTGTGGACACAGGGGGCCGCAATGAGCAGTTCTTC

j_gene: TRBJ2-1
v_gene: TRBV9
abundance: .
d_gene: TRBD2
CDR3aa: CASSVLGTSGGVQIF
CDR3nt: TGTGCCAGCAGCGTATTGGGGACTAGCGGGGGGGTCCAAATCTTC

j_gene: TRBJ1-1
v_gene: TRBV6-5
abundance: .
d_gene: TRBD1
CDR3aa: CASRAGTANTEAFF
CDR3nt: TGTGCCAGCAGAGCCGGGACAGCGAACACTGAAGCTTTCTTT

j_gene: TRBJ2-7
v_gene: TRBV7-2
abundance: .
d_gene: TRBD1
CDR3aa: CASSLTGGYEQYF
CDR3nt: TGTGCCAGCAGCTTGACAGGGGGGTACGAGCAGTACTTC

j_gene: TRBJ1-2
v_gene: TRBV30
abundance: .
d_gene: TRBD1
CDR3aa: CAWRLRQGNYGYTF
CDR3nt: TGTGCCTGGAGGCTTCGACAGGGCAACTATGGCTACACCTTC

j_gene: TRBJ1-4
v_gene: TRBV19
abundance: .
d_gene: TRBD1
CDR3aa: CASSIGRRTGKLFF
CDR3nt: TGTGCCAGTAGTATCGGTCGCCGGACAGGGAAACTGTTTTTT

j_gene: TRBJ2-1
v_gene: TRBV4-3
abundance: .
d_gene: .
CDR3aa: CASSQDLRPGGNYNEQFF
CDR3nt: TGCGCCAGCAGCCAAGATCTGAGGCCAGGGGGGAATTACAATGAGCAGTTCTTC

j_gene: TRBJ2-1
v_gene: TRBV29-1
abundance: .
d_gene: TRBD2
CDR3aa: CSVGRGGTDEQFF
CDR3nt: TGCAGCGTTGGTCGCGGGGGGACGGATGAGCAGTTCTTC

j_gene: TRBJ2-2
v_gene: TRBV7-2
abundance: once
d_gene: TRBD2
CDR3aa: CASSFATSGAGGELFF
CDR3nt: TGTGCCAGCAGCTTCGCGACTAGCGGGGCGGGCGGGGAGCTGTTTTTT

j_gene: TRBJ1-2
v_gene: TRBV6-5
abundance: few
d_gene: .
CDR3aa: CASSRRRGEYGYTF
CDR3nt: TGTGCCAGCAGTCGTCGACGGGGAGAGTATGGCTACACCTTC

j_gene: TRBJ2-5
v_gene: TRBV11-2
abundance: .
d_gene: .
CDR3aa: CASSLGPAGAQTQYF
CDR3nt: TGTGCCAGCAGCTTAGGACCAGCGGGCGCTCAGACCCAGTACTTC

j_gene: TRBJ2-1
v_gene: TRBV2
abundance: .
d_gene: .
CDR3aa: CASRGRDRGLVSYNEQFF
CDR3nt: TGTGCCAGCAGGGGTCGGGATCGGGGTTTGGTCTCCTACAATGAGCAGTTCTTC

j_gene: TRBJ2-2
v_gene: TRBV18
abundance: .
d_gene: .
CDR3aa: CASSPGQVNTGELFF
CDR3nt: TGTGCCAGCTCACCAGGACAAGTGAACACCGGGGAGCTGTTTTTT

j_gene: TRBJ2-5
v_gene: TRBV7-9
abundance: .
d_gene: .
CDR3aa: CASSLEGNQYF
CDR3nt: TGTGCCAGCAGCTTAGAGGGGAACCAGTACTTC

j_gene: TRBJ1-4
v_gene: TRBV11-1
abundance: .
d_gene: TRBD1
CDR3aa: CASCRGRGEKLFF
CDR3nt: TGTGCCAGCTGCAGGGGGCGAGGTGAAAAACTGTTTTTT

j_gene: TRBJ2-1
v_gene: TRBV30
abundance: .
d_gene: .
CDR3aa: CAWGGSGRYNEQFF
CDR3nt: TGTGCCTGGGGTGGCTCGGGGAGATACAATGAGCAGTTCTTC

j_gene: TRBJ2-5
v_gene: TRBV7-2
abundance: .
d_gene: .
CDR3aa: CASRADWEETQYF
CDR3nt: TGTGCCAGCAGGGCAGACTGGGAAGAGACCCAGTACTTC

j_gene: TRBJ2-7
v_gene: TRBV4-2
abundance: .
d_gene: .
CDR3aa: CASSPGGGGGEQYF
CDR3nt: TGTGCCAGCAGCCCCGGCGGGGGAGGGGGCGAGCAGTACTTC

j_gene: TRBJ2-3
v_gene: TRBV27
abundance: .
d_gene: .
CDR3aa: CASSLPGSYSTDTQYF
CDR3nt: TGTGCCAGCAGCCTTCCTGGTTCCTATAGCACAGATACGCAGTATTTT

j_gene: TRBJ1-5
v_gene: TRBV6-5
abundance: .
d_gene: .
CDR3aa: CASSPQGHSNQPQHF
CDR3nt: TGTGCCAGCAGCCCACAGGGTCATAGCAATCAGCCCCAGCATTTT

j_gene: TRBJ2-7
v_gene: TRBV27
abundance: .
d_gene: .
CDR3aa: CASSPTTGIRPLEQYF
CDR3nt: TGTGCCAGCAGTCCTACCACCGGGATCCGCCCTCTCGAGCAGTACTTC

j_gene: TRBJ2-5
v_gene: TRBV25-1
abundance: .
d_gene: TRBD1
CDR3aa: CASSEWEGTGPRQETQYF
CDR3nt: TGTGCCAGCAGTGAATGGGAAGGGACAGGGCCCAGGCAAGAGACCCAGTACTTC

j_gene: TRBJ2-7
v_gene: TRBV29-1
abundance: few
d_gene: TRBD2
CDR3aa: CSVEVSLAVSYEQYF
CDR3nt: TGCAGCGTTGAGGTCAGCCTAGCGGTCTCCTACGAGCAGTACTTC

j_gene: TRBJ2-3
v_gene: TRBV9
abundance: .
d_gene: .
CDR3aa: CASSVRQVSSTDTQYF
CDR3nt: TGTGCCAGCAGCGTTAGACAGGTCTCTAGCACAGATACGCAGTATTTT

j_gene: TRBJ2-1
v_gene: TRBV6-6
abundance: .
d_gene: TRBD1
CDR3aa: CASSARGPYNEQFF
CDR3nt: TGTGCCAGCAGCGCAAGGGGGCCTTACAATGAGCAGTTCTTC

j_gene: TRBJ2-5
v_gene: TRBV18
abundance: few
d_gene: TRBD2
CDR3aa: CASSKTSGVETQYF
CDR3nt: TGTGCCAGCTCAAAGACTAGCGGGGTAGAGACCCAGTACTTC

j_gene: TRBJ1-2
v_gene: TRBV10-3
abundance: .
d_gene: .
CDR3aa: CAISESQGRGYGYTF
CDR3nt: TGTGCCATCAGTGAGTCTCAGGGGAGGGGCTATGGCTACACCTTC

j_gene: TRBJ1-4
v_gene: TRBV10-3
abundance: once
d_gene: .
CDR3aa: CAISESRPGGGEKLFF
CDR3nt: TGTGCCATCAGTGAGTCTCGCCCCGGGGGAGGGGAAAAACTGTTTTTT

j_gene: TRBJ2-7
v_gene: TRBV6-6
abundance: .
d_gene: .
CDR3aa: CASLRNRQVSNEQYF
CDR3nt: TGTGCCAGCCTCCGAAACCGCCAGGTCTCGAACGAGCAGTACTTC

j_gene: TRBJ2-7
v_gene: TRBV6-5
abundance: .
d_gene: TRBD2
CDR3aa: CASRGLAYEQYF
CDR3nt: TGTGCCAGCAGGGGACTAGCCTACGAGCAGTACTTC

j_gene: TRBJ2-7
v_gene: TRBV19
abundance: .
d_gene: TRBD2
CDR3aa: CASSPAGEGYEQYF
CDR3nt: TGTGCCAGTAGTCCGGCGGGAGAGGGCTACGAGCAGTACTTC

j_gene: TRBJ2-3
v_gene: TRBV5-1
abundance: .
d_gene: .
CDR3aa: CASSLAVAGRDTQYF
CDR3nt: TGCGCCAGCAGCTTGGCCGTGGCAGGGCGAGATACGCAGTATTTT

j_gene: TRBJ2-1
v_gene: TRBV4-1
abundance: .
d_gene: .
CDR3aa: CASSQAGKLGNEQFF
CDR3nt: TGCGCCAGCAGCCAAGCAGGGAAGTTGGGCAATGAGCAGTTCTTC